This TCR beta chain was observed in a study of T cells expressing NK-cell markers. With the 5' RACE reads reprocessed, TCRdb shows one record per CDR3 protein and no DNA. The listing contains 250,000 to 300,000 distinct CDR3 sequences. The sequence came from a woman aged 18-69 years in good health. The specimen was blood T cells: a sorted CD56 or NKG2C T cell subset, CD4+ or CD8+ T cells, or bulk PBMC T cells (not recorded which).

CDR3 residues: CSATGGYSGNTIYF. The chain links TRBV20-1 to TRBJ1-3; TCRdb's D call of TRBD1 is untestable without DNA. This CDR3 is built from 14 residues. The germline V gene has CDR1 DFQATT and CDR2 SNEGSKA (reference sequence).